The present entry profiles one TCR beta chain with its context. The antigen is not known. Germline V gives CDR1 SGHRS, CDR2 YFSETQ. V lost 0 bases and J lost 4, with 10 bases in between. The CDR3 totals 14 residues. This sample stems from a study of post-analysis software for immune sequencing data. Study background: Patients had relapsing-remitting, secondary progressive or progressive-relapsing multiple sclerosis; some lacked subtype. Points from the study as a whole: Patients used about 5 TRBV segments, including TRBV5-6, TRBV5-1 and TRBV20-1, more often than controls. Under the F measure, samples that were prepared in one batch clustered strongly together. When compared against controls, multiple sclerosis patients showed significantly lower normalized Chao1 diversity.

Incorporated into the TCR beta cDNA libraries were unique molecular identifiers, which served to reduce PCR and sequencing biases. TCRdb itself ran the PCR reads through MiXCR, one entry per CDR3 protein. The profile covers around 710,000 distinct CDR3 sequences, with around 46% appearing a single time and roughly 4.5% taken by the ten largest. This TCR derives from a girl aged 5 to 17 with multiple sclerosis. Sequenced: blood. The chain joins TRBV5-1 to TRBJ2-5, with TRBD1 as a possible D gene (6 bases). The CDR3 reads CASSLVARGETQYF. CDR3 coding DNA: TGCGCCAGCAGCTTGGTGGCCAGGGGAGAGACCCAGTACTTC.